This T cell receptor beta chain is from a study of Ad26.COV2.S vaccination and SARS-CoV-2 variants. Study-wide background: Donor had been placed in the Ad26.COV2.S arm of the COV1001 trial. Ad26.COV2.S, an intramuscular injection, was given once or twice 56 days apart.

Regarding treatment: about 20 received Ad26.COV2.S at low or high dose, single or two shots; a few received placebo; per-sample allocation not given. All samples were drawn on day 63, counting from the first vaccine or placebo injection. An 18-55-year-old adult in Boston served as donor. The shot given was an Ad26 vector that makes Wuhan-strain SARS-CoV-2 spike. Per the germline V gene, CDR1 is KGHSH and CDR2 is LQKENI. The CDR3 is 16 amino acids. Only in-frame clones appear in the TCRdb table, and some are missing; sequencing was by immunoSEQ multiplex PCR. Altogether fewer than 500,000 clones are present, roughly 90% being singletons, with the ten largest covering roughly an eighth. Points on this clone: The junction departs from the called germline gene at one end, perhaps through a read error.

This sample comprised peripheral blood, obtained in a trial of Ad26.COV2.S vaccine versus placebo. The chain employs TRBV18 and TRBJ2-1, with D possibly matching TRBD2 (8 bases). The sequence was collected from a person between 18 and 65 years old who received the Ad26.COV2.S COVID-19 vaccine or a placebo. The CDR3 DNA sequence: TGTGCCAGCTCACCACCGACCAGCGGGAGTACAGGGGAGCAGCTCTTC. It encodes CASSPPTSGSTGEQLF.